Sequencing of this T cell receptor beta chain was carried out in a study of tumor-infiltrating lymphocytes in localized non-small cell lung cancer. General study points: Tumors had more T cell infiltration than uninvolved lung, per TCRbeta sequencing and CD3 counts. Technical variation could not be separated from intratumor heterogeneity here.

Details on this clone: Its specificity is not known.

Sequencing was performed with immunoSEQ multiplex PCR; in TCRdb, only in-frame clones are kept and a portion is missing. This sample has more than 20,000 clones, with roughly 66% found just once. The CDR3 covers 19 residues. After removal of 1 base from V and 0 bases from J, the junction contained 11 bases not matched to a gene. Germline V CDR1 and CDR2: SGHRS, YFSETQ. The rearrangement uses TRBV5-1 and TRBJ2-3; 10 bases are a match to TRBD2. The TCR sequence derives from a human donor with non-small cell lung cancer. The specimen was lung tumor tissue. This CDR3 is CASSLMGIAGGDSTDTQYF. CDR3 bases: TGCGCCAGCAGCTTGATGGGAATAGCGGGGGGCGATAGCACAGATACGCAGTATTTT.